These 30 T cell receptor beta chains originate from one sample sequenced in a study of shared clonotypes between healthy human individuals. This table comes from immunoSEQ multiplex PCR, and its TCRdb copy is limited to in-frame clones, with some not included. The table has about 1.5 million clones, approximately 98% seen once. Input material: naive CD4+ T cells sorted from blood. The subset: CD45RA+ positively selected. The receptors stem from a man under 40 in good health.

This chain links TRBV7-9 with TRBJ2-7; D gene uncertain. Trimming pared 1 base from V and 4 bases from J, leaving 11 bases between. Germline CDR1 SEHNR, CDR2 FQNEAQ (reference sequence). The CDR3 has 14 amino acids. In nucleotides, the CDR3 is TGTGCCAGCAGCTTAGACTTACAGATATACGAGCAGTACTTC. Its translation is CASSLDLQIYEQYF.

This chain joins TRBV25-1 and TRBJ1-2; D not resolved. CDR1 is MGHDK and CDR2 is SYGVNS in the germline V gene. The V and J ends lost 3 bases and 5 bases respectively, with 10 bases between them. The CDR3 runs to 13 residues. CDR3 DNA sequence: TGTGCCAGCAGTGAGGCAGCCACTTATGGCTACACCTTC. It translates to CASSEAATYGYTF.

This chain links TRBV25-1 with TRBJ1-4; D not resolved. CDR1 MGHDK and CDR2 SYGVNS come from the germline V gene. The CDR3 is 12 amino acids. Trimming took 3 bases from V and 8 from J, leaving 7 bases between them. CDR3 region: CASSEIQEKLFF. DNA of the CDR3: TGTGCCAGCAGTGAGATCCAAGAAAAACTGTTTTTT.

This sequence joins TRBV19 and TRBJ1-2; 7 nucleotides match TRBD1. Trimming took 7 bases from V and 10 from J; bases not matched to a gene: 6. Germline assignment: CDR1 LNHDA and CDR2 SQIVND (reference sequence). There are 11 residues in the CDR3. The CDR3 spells CASIGQVAYTF. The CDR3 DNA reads TGTGCCAGTATCGGACAGGTGGCCTACACCTTC.

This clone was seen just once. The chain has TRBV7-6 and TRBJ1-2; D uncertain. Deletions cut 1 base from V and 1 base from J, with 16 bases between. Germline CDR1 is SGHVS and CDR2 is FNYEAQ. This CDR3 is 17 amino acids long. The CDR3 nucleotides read TGTGCCAGCAGCTTAGGACGGCCCCCCACGGATAACTATGGCTACACCTTC. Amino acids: CASSLGRPPTDNYGYTF. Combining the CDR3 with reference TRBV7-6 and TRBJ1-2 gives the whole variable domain GAGVSQSPRYKVTKRGQDVALRCDPISGHVSLYWYRQALGQGPEFLTYFNYEAQQDKSGLPNDRFSAERPEGSISTLTIQRTEQRDSAMYRCASSLGRPPTDNYGYTFGSGTRLTVV.

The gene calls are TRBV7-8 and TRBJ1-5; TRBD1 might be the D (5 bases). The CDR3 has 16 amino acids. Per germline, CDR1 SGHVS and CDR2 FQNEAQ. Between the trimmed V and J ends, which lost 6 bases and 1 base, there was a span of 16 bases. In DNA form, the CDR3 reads TGTGCCAGCAGAGGGTTAACCGGGGGGAGCAATCAGCCCCAGCATTTT. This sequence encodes CASRGLTGGSNQPQHF.

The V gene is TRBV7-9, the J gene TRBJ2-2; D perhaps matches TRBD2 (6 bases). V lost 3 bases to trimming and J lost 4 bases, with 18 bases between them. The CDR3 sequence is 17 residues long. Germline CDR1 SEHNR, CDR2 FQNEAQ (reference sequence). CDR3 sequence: CASSFPLGRLGTGELFF. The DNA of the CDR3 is TGTGCCAGCAGCTTCCCATTGGGGAGGTTAGGCACCGGGGAGCTGTTTTTT.

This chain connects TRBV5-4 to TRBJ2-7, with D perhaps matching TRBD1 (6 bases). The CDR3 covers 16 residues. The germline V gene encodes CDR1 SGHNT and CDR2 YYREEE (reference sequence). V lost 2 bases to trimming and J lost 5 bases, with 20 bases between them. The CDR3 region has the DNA TGTGCCAGCAGCTTAGGACCGTCCGGACAGACGGACGAGCAGTACTTC. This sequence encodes CASSLGPSGQTDEQYF. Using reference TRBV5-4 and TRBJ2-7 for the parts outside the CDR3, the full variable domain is ETGVTQSPTHLIKTRGQQVTLRCSSQSGHNTVSWYQQALGQGPQFIFQYYREEENGRGNFPPRFSGLQFPNYSSELNVNALELDDSALYLCASSLGPSGQTDEQYFGPGTRLTVT.

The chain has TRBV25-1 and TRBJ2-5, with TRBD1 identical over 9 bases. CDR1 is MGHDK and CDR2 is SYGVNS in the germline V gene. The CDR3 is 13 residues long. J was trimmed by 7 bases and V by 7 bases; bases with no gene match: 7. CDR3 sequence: CASIRTGEWTQYF. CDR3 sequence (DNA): TGTGCCAGCATTCGGACAGGGGAGTGGACCCAGTACTTC.

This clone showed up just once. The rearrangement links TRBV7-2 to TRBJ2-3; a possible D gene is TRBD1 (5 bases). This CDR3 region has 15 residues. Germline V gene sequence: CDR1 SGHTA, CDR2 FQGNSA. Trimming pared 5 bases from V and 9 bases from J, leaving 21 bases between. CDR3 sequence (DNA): TGTGCCAGCAGCCAAGCAGGGTCCGGGTCCCCGACGCAGTATTTT. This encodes CASSQAGSGSPTQYF.

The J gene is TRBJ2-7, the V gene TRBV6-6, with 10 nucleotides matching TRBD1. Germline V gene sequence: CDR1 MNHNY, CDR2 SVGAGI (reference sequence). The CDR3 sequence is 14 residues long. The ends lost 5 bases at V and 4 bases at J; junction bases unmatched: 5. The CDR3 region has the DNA TGTGCCAGCAGTGCGACAGGGGGCCCTTACGAGCAGTACTTC. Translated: CASSATGGPYEQYF.

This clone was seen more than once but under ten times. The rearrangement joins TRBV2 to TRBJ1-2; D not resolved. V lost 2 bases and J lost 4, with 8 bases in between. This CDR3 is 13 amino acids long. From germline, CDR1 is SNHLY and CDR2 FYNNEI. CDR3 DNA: TGTGCCAGCAGTGAATTGGGTGGCTATGGCTACACCTTC. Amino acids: CASSELGGYGYTF.

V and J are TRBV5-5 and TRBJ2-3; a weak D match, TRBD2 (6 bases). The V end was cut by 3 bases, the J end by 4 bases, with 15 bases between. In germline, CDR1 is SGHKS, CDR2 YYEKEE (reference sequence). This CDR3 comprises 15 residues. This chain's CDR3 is CASSWRLVSPDTQYF. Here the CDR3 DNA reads TGTGCCAGCAGCTGGAGACTAGTCAGCCCAGATACGCAGTATTTT. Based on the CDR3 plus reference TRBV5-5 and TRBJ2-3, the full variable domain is DAGVTQSPTHLIKTRGQQVTLRCSPISGHKSVSWYQQVLGQGPQFIFQYYEKEERGRGNFPDRFSARQFPNYSSELNVNALLLGDSALYLCASSWRLVSPDTQYFGPGTRLTVL.

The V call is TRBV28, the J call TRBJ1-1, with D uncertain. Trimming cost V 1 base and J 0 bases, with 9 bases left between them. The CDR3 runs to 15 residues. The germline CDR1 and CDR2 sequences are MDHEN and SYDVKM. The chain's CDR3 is CASSLYQMMNTEAFF. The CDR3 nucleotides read TGTGCCAGCAGTTTATATCAGATGATGAACACTGAAGCTTTCTTT.

CDR3 sequence: CASSQDLVAGSNEQFF. DNA for the CDR3: TGCGCCAGCAGCCAAGATTTGGTAGCGGGAAGCAATGAGCAGTTCTTC. This chain links TRBV4-1 with TRBJ2-1; 8 nucleotides match TRBD2. CDR1 and CDR2 (germline): MGHRA, YSYEKL. J was trimmed by 6 bases and V by 0 bases; bases with no gene match: 7. The CDR3 length is 16 residues.

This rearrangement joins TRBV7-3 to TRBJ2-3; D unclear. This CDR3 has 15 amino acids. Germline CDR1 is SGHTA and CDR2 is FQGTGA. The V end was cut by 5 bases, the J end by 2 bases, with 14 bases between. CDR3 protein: CASSLRGTFTDTQYF. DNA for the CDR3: TGTGCCAGCAGCCTAAGAGGCACTTTCACAGATACGCAGTATTTT.

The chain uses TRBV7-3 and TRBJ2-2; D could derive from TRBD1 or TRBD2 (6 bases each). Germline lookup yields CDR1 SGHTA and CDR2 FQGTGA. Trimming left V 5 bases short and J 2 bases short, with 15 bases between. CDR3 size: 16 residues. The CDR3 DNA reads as TGTGCCAGCAGCCTCAGGGGTAGCGGAAACACCGGGGAGCTGTTTTTT. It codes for CASSLRGSGNTGELFF.

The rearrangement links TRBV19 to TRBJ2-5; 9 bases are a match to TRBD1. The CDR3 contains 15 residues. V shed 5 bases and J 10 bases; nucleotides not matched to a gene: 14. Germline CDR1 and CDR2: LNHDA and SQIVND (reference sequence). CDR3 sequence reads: CASSFPGQGTVGQYF. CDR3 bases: TGTGCCAGTAGTTTTCCGGGACAGGGAACAGTGGGCCAGTACTTC.

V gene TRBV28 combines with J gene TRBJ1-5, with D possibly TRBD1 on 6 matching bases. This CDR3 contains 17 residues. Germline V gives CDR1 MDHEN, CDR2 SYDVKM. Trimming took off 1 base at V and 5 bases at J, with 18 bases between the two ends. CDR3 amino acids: CASSLSRLGGAYQPQHF. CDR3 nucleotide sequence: TGTGCCAGCAGTTTATCCCGGTTGGGGGGGGCATATCAGCCCCAGCATTTT.

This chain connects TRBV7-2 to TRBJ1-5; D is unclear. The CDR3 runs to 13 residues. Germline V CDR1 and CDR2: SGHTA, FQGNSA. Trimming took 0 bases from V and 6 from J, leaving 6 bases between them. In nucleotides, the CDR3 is TGTGCCAGCAGCTTAGCTCGGGTTCAGCCCCAGCATTTT. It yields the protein CASSLARVQPQHF.

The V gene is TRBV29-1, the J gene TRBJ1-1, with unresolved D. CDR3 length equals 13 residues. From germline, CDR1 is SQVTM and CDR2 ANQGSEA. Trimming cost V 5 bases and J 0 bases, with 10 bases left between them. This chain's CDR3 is CSVLGQMNTEAFF. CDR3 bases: TGCAGCGTTCTAGGCCAGATGAACACTGAAGCTTTCTTT.

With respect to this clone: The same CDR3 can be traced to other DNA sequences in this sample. The CDR3 region is CASSPGPGGTEAFF. The CDR3 DNA reads as TGTGCCAGCTCACCGGGTCCGGGGGGCACTGAAGCTTTCTTT. The chain has TRBV18 and TRBJ1-1, with D perhaps TRBD1 (5 bases). The CDR3 runs to 14 residues. V dropped 3 bases and J dropped 4 bases, with 12 bases sitting between them. Per the germline V gene, CDR1 is KGHSH and CDR2 is LQKENI. Full variable domain (missing parts from reference TRBV18 and TRBJ1-1): NAGVMQNPRHLVRRRGQEARLRCSPMKGHSHVYWYRQLPEEGLKFMVYLQKENIIDESGMPKERFSAEFPKEGPSILRIQQVVRGDSAAYFCASSPGPGGTEAFFGQGTRLTVV.

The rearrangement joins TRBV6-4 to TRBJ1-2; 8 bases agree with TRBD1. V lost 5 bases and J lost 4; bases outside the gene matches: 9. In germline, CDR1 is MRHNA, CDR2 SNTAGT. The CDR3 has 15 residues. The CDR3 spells CASSLDWTGIYGYTF. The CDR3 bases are TGTGCCAGCAGTTTGGATTGGACAGGGATCTATGGCTACACCTTC.

The CDR3 DNA sequence: TGTGCCAGCAGCCATACTAGCGGCACTTCCTACGAGCAGTACTTC. Amino acid sequence: CASSHTSGTSYEQYF. This rearrangement joins TRBV7-9 to TRBJ2-7; 8 positions match TRBD2. CDR3 length equals 15 residues. V lost 5 bases and J lost 1; bases outside the gene matches: 7. CDR1 is SEHNR, CDR2 FQNEAQ, per germline (reference sequence).

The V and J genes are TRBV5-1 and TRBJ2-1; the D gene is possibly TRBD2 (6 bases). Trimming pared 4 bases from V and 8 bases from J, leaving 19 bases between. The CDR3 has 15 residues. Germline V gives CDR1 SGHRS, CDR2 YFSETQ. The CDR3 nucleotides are TGCGCCAGCAGCCACAAGGGCGGGACGGCGGATGAGCAGTTCTTC. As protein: CASSHKGGTADEQFF.

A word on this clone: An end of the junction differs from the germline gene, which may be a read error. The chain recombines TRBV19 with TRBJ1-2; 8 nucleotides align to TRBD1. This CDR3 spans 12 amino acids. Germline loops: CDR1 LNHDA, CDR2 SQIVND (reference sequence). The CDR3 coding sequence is TGCGTGACGGCAGGGGGCGACTATGGCTACACCTTC. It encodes CVTAGGDYGYTF.

CDR3 sequence reads: CASRPLADYHNEQFF. In DNA, the CDR3 is TGTGCCAGCAGACCGCTAGCGGACTACCACAATGAGCAGTTCTTC. J is TRBJ2-1 and V is TRBV6-5; the match to TRBD2 covers 7 bases. This CDR3 has 15 amino acids. J gave up 5 bases and V 6 bases, and 10 bases lay outside the gene matches. Germline V gene lookup returns CDR1 MNHEY and CDR2 SVGAGI.

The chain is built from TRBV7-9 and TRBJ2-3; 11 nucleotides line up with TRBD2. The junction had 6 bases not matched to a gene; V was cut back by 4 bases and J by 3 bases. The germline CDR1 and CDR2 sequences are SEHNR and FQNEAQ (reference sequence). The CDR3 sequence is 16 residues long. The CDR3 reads CASSYKGTSGTDTQYF. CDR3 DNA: TGTGCCAGCAGCTACAAGGGGACTAGCGGAACAGATACGCAGTATTTT.

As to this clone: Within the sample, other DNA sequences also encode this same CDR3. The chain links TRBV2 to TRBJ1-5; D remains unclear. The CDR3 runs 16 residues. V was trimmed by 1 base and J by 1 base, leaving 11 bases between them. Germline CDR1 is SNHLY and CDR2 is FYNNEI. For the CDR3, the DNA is TGTGCCAGCAGTGAAGGCGGCAGGCGGAGCAATCAGCCCCAGCATTTT. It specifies CASSEGGRRSNQPQHF.

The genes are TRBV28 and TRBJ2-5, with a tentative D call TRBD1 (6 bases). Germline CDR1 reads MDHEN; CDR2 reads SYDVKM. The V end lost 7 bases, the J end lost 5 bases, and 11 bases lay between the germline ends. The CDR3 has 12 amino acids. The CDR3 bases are TGTGCCAGCACAGGGGACCGGGAGACCCAGTACTTC. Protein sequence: CASTGDRETQYF.